What follows is one TCR beta chain and its context. Antigen unknown. This sample was taken from a study of identifying expanded T cells in peripheral blood. Collection occurred without any documented infections or immune events in donors. Clones were read by immunoSEQ multiplex PCR, and TCRdb kept only the in-frame ones, dropping some. The data contain under 70,000 clones, about 87% of them singletons. Study-level points and caveats: Variance in clone template counts between two-week samples significantly increased with total template count across all healthy donors. Technical replicates showed around 1.3 changed clones; approximately two weeks about 16.4; four weeks 19.

The TCR comes from a person aged 18 to 70 in good health. Sequenced: blood.

CDR3 region: CASSQGYSETQYF. CDR3 DNA sequence: TGTGCCAGCAGCCAGGGGTACTCGGAGACCCAGTACTTC. The chain has TRBV4-2 and TRBJ2-5; no firm D call. Germline loops: CDR1 LGHNA, CDR2 YNFKEQ. There are 13 residues in the CDR3. The V and J ends lost 3 bases and 5 bases respectively, with 10 bases between them.